One sample yielded the 21 T cell receptor beta chains listed below, sequenced in a study of memory CD4+ T cells and cytomegalovirus serostatus (dated by TCRdb to the late 2010s). Receptors were amplified or captured by the immunoSEQ multiplex PCR assay. In TCRdb, the immuneACCESS table is reduced to in-frame sequences with V and J assigned. These tables do not hold every clone; where another copy was compared, an unresolved V gene accounts for under half, and the others remain unexplained. In all, the sample holds 55,000 to 65,000 clones, and 82% of those were seen once. Of the sample, around 0.5% falls within the top ten clones. Single viable CD3+CD4+CD8-CD45RO+ cells were sorted as memory CD4+ T cells on a FACSAria II. Sequenced material: memory CD4+ T cells from blood. The receptors were gathered from an adult in good health and CMV-seronegative. Some clones in this sample may be carry-over from other donors' samples.

V usage is TRBV10-3 and J usage is TRBJ2-5; either TRBD1 or TRBD2 may supply D (6 bases each). With 3 bases removed from V and 1 base from J, the gap between germline ends came to 9 bases. Germline-derived CDR1 and CDR2 are ENHRY and SYGVKD. This CDR3 has 14 residues. The CDR3 bases are TGTGCCATCAGTGAAAGGGGGGCCCAAGAGACCCAGTACTTC. Its protein is CAISERGAQETQYF.

The rearrangement uses TRBV5-8 and TRBJ1-5, with TRBD1 matching over 7 bases. This CDR3 is 19 amino acids long. Trimming removed 3 bases from V and 5 bases from J; junction bases left unmatched: 20. Germline V gene data show CDR1 as SGHTS and CDR2 as YDEGEE. Written as DNA, the CDR3 is TGTGCCAGCAGCTCGGAGGCCCCCACCATGACAGGGAAGGATCAGCCCCAGCATTTT. It specifies CASSSEAPTMTGKDQPQHF. The complete variable domain, with remaining parts taken from reference TRBV5-8 and TRBJ1-5, reads EAGVTQSPTHLIKTRGQQATLRCSPISGHTSVYWYQQALGLGLQFLLWYDEGEERNRGNFPPRFSGRQFPNYSSELNVNALELEDSALYLCASSSEAPTMTGKDQPQHFGDGTRLSIL.

The J gene is TRBJ1-1, the V gene TRBV6-1; the D is unclear. The CDR3 sequence is 14 residues long. Germline values: CDR1 MNHNS, CDR2 SASEGT. V was shortened by 8 bases and J by 1 base, with 14 bases between the two germline ends. This CDR3 is CASLQGGSNTEAFF. DNA of the CDR3: TGTGCCAGCCTGCAAGGCGGCTCGAACACTGAAGCTTTCTTT.

The chain carries TRBV5-1 and TRBJ2-7, with TRBD2 matching 7 bases. The CDR3 consists of 15 residues. Germline trimming cut 4 bases from V and 0 bases from J; bases unmatched to any gene: 7. Germline V gene lookup returns CDR1 SGHRS and CDR2 YFSETQ. The CDR3 spells CASSGTWTSSYEQYF. The CDR3 DNA reads TGCGCCAGCAGCGGGACCTGGACTAGCTCCTACGAGCAGTACTTC. The entire variable domain, with the rest obtained from reference TRBV5-1 and TRBJ2-7, is as follows: KAGVTQTPRYLIKTRGQQVTLSCSPISGHRSVSWYQQTPGQGLQFLFEYFSETQRNKGNFPGRFSGRQFSNSRSEMNVSTLELGDSALYLCASSGTWTSSYEQYFGPGTRLTVT.

This clone occurred once. The rearrangement uses TRBV2 and TRBJ1-1; D is possibly TRBD1 (5 bases). CDR3 length: 13 amino acids. V was shortened by 5 bases and J by 4 bases, with 11 bases between the two germline ends. Germline V gene data show CDR1 as SNHLY and CDR2 as FYNNEI. The CDR3 sequence is CASSPYGTTEAFF. The CDR3 region has the DNA TGTGCCAGCAGTCCGTACGGGACCACTGAAGCTTTCTTT. The variable domain in full, with the rest retrieved from reference TRBV2 and TRBJ1-1, is EPEVTQTPSHQVTQMGQEVILRCVPISNHLYFYWYRQILGQKVEFLVSFYNNEISEKSEIFDDQFSVERPDGSNFTLKIRSTKLEDSAMYFCASSPYGTTEAFFGQGTRLTVV.

The V and J genes are TRBV4-1 and TRBJ1-6; D possibly corresponds to TRBD1 (6 bases). The germline gives CDR1 MGHRA, CDR2 YSYEKL. CDR3 length equals 15 residues. Deletions cut 2 bases from V and 7 bases from J, with 12 bases between. The chain's CDR3 is CASSQTGSGNSPLHF. The CDR3 DNA is TGCGCCAGCAGCCAAACAGGGTCGGGGAATTCACCCCTCCACTTT.

There are a few counts of this clone. V usage is TRBV19 and J usage is TRBJ2-7; D may be TRBD2 (6 bases). The CDR3 runs 14 residues. Germline values: CDR1 LNHDA, CDR2 SQIVND (reference sequence). Trimming took 5 bases from V and 3 from J, leaving 14 bases between them. Here the CDR3 DNA reads TGTGCCAGTAGTCCCCAAAGGAGGGGCTACGAGCAGTACTTC. It encodes CASSPQRRGYEQYF.

The chain has TRBV28 and TRBJ1-2; D remains ambiguous. The germline gives CDR1 MDHEN, CDR2 SYDVKM. There are 16 residues in the CDR3. Trimming removed 8 bases at V and 4 bases at J, with 23 bases between. Here the CDR3 DNA reads TGTGCCAGCCTTCGGGGTCGTCCCGGCGACGGCTATGGCTACACCTTC. Its protein is CASLRGRPGDGYGYTF.

This clone was seen only once. The chain couples TRBV29-1 to TRBJ2-2, with 7 bases matching TRBD2. The CDR3 covers 15 residues. V trimming: 6 bases; J trimming: 2 bases; junction bases outside the gene matches: 9. From germline, CDR1 is SQVTM and CDR2 ANQGSEA. CDR3 coding DNA: TGCAGCGTGGAACCTTTAGCGGGCAACACCGGGGAGCTGTTTTTT. Translating it yields CSVEPLAGNTGELFF.

The CDR3 DNA reads TGTGCCAGCCGACAGGGGGCCATCAACGAGCAGTACTTC. This sequence encodes CASRQGAINEQYF. V and J are TRBV6-5 and TRBJ2-7, with 10 bases that match TRBD1. J gave up 5 bases and V 8 bases, and 6 bases lay outside the gene matches. In germline, CDR1 is MNHEY, CDR2 SVGAGI. The CDR3 length is 13 residues.

The V gene is TRBV28, the J gene TRBJ1-1; no clear D gene. The V gene lost 9 bases and the J gene lost 1 base, with 12 bases spanning the gap. Per germline, CDR1 MDHEN and CDR2 SYDVKM. CDR3 size: 13 residues. CDR3 in amino acids: CASRRAGNTEAFF. CDR3 nucleotides: TGTGCCAGTAGGAGGGCGGGGAACACTGAAGCTTTCTTT.

V usage is TRBV30 and J usage is TRBJ1-1; D remains ambiguous. The V end lost 3 bases, the J end lost 10 bases, and 12 bases lay between the germline ends. Germline-derived CDR1 and CDR2 are GTSNPN and SVGIG (reference sequence). This CDR3 is 11 amino acids long. The DNA for the CDR3 is TGTGCCTGGAGCGGGGTGGGAGGAGCTTTCTTT. It encodes CAWSGVGGAFF.

The J gene is TRBJ1-2, the V gene TRBV6-5, with a possible D match to TRBD1 (5 bases). V was trimmed by 5 bases and J by 2 bases, leaving 15 bases between them. Germline V gene lookup returns CDR1 MNHEY and CDR2 SVGAGI. The CDR3 sequence is 15 residues long. The CDR3 nucleotides read TGTGCCAGCAGTAAGGGGATAGGTTTCAACTATGGCTACACCTTC. Translating it yields CASSKGIGFNYGYTF.

This clone has only one observation. The CDR3 DNA reads TGCGCCAGCAGCCAAGCAGGGAACGGAAACACCATATATTTT. Translated: CASSQAGNGNTIYF. This chain links TRBV4-3 with TRBJ1-3, with D possibly TRBD1 on 5 matching bases. Germline lookup yields CDR1 LGHNA and CDR2 YSLEER. The length of the CDR3 is 14 residues. V lost 1 base to trimming and J lost 4 bases, with 8 bases between them.

The J gene is TRBJ1-2, the V gene TRBV4-2; D uncertain. V lost 1 base to trimming and J lost 2 bases, with 11 bases between them. Germline assignment: CDR1 LGHNA and CDR2 YNFKEQ. The CDR3 totals 15 residues. CDR3 in amino acids: CASSQVSSLNYGYTF. The CDR3 DNA is TGTGCCAGCAGCCAAGTTTCCAGCTTGAACTATGGCTACACCTTC.

The V gene is TRBV9, the J gene TRBJ1-6; D gene ambiguous. The germline V and J ends were trimmed by 0 bases and 10 bases, with 11 bases remaining between them. Germline CDR1 SGDLS, CDR2 YYNGEE. This CDR3 region has 14 residues. CDR3 DNA sequence: TGTGCCAGCAGCGTAGTCGAGGGAGGCTCACCCCTCCACTTT. This gives the protein CASSVVEGGSPLHF.

The chain combines TRBV6-6 with TRBJ1-5, with 7 nucleotides matching TRBD1. Trimming removed 5 bases from V and 3 bases from J; junction bases left unmatched: 7. Germline-derived CDR1 and CDR2 are MNHNY and SVGAGI (reference sequence). The CDR3 spans 15 residues. The CDR3 DNA sequence: TGTGCCAGCAGTCCGGGGACAGAATACAATCAGCCCCAGCATTTT. It specifies CASSPGTEYNQPQHF.

The chain carries TRBV2 and TRBJ2-7; the match to TRBD1 covers 12 bases. The length of the CDR3 is 14 residues. Germline CDR1 SNHLY, CDR2 FYNNEI. V shed 7 bases, J shed 6 bases, and the junction held 7 bases outside the gene matches. The CDR3 loop reads CASTGTGGLIEQYF. In DNA, the CDR3 is TGTGCCAGCACCGGGACAGGGGGCTTGATCGAGCAGTACTTC.

The rearrangement uses TRBV10-1 and TRBJ2-1; no clear D gene. Germline CDR1 reads WNHNN; CDR2 reads SYGVQD (reference sequence). The CDR3 spans 14 residues. Deletions cut 5 bases from V and 0 bases from J, with 8 bases between. CDR3 in DNA: TGCGCCAGCAGTTCTGGGAACTCCTACAATGAGCAGTTCTTC. It encodes CASSSGNSYNEQFF.

The J gene is TRBJ2-7, the V gene TRBV6-5, with D perhaps matching TRBD2 (6 bases). The V end was cut by 7 bases, the J end by 4 bases, with 20 bases between. The CDR3 length is 15 residues. Germline CDR1 reads MNHEY; CDR2 reads SVGAGI. For the CDR3, the DNA is TGTGCCAGCATTCCGAGGTTGGGAGGAATATACGAGCAGTACTTC. Its translation is CASIPRLGGIYEQYF.

V usage is TRBV10-2 and J usage is TRBJ2-6; TRBD1 matches at 8 bases. Germline lookup yields CDR1 WSHSY and CDR2 SAAADI. V gave up 7 bases and J gave up 1 base; unmatched junction bases: 6. CDR3 length: 16 amino acids. This CDR3 is CASNRGTDSGANVLTF. The CDR3 DNA follows: TGCGCCAGCAACAGGGGGACCGATTCTGGGGCCAACGTCCTGACTTTC.